One sample yielded the 32 T cell receptor beta chains listed below, sequenced in a study of blood T cell repertoires in COVID-19. Only in-frame clones appear in the TCRdb table, and some are missing; sequencing was by immunoSEQ multiplex PCR. The sample lists 250,000 or so clones; approximately 92% were seen once. Sequenced sample: peripheral blood. These receptors came from a woman aged 40 to 50 who had recovered from COVID-19.

This chain joins TRBV7-6 and TRBJ2-1, with 9 bases identical to TRBD1. Per the germline V gene, CDR1 is SGHVS and CDR2 is FNYEAQ. The J segment lost 9 bases and the V segment lost 1 base, leaving 13 bases of the junction unmatched. The CDR3 loop spans 17 amino acids. CDR3 in DNA: TGTGCCAGCAGCTTAGGTGATTTAGGACAGGGGTTTCGTGAGCAGTTCTTC. This encodes CASSLGDLGQGFREQFF.

This chain connects TRBV6-1 to TRBJ1-5; D remains ambiguous. Germline V gene sequence: CDR1 MNHNS, CDR2 SASEGT. The CDR3 runs to 15 residues. Trimming removed 1 base at V and 6 bases at J, with 13 bases between. DNA of the CDR3: TGTGCCAGCAGTGAAGTACTATCGGCGAGTCAGCCCCAGCATTTT. The encoded protein is CASSEVLSASQPQHF.

This chain connects TRBV7-8 to TRBJ2-7, with D possibly being TRBD2 (6 bases). The CDR3 is made up of 13 amino acids. The germline V gene has CDR1 SGHVS and CDR2 FQNEAQ. The ends were cut back, 5 bases at V and 3 bases at J, with 11 bases in the middle. DNA of the CDR3: TGTGCCAGCAGCCCAGGGACTGGCTACGAGCAGTACGTC. Translated: CASSPGTGYEQYV.

This chain uses TRBV19 with TRBJ2-3, with TRBD1 matching over 7 bases. Germline V CDR1 and CDR2: LNHDA, SQIVND (reference sequence). With 5 bases clipped from V and 2 bases from J, the junction kept 10 bases outside the gene matches. The CDR3 is 16 amino acids. CDR3: CASSAIRDSPTDTQYF. CDR3 nucleotides: TGTGCCAGTAGTGCGATCCGGGACAGCCCCACAGATACGCAGTATTTT.

The V call is TRBV7-9, the J call TRBJ2-7; D might be TRBD2 (6 bases). Germline CDR1 and CDR2: SEHNR and FQNEAQ (reference sequence). Between the trimmed V and J ends, which lost 4 bases and 1 base, there was a span of 17 bases. The CDR3 sequence is 16 residues long. CDR3 in DNA: TGTGCCAGCAGCTCCGCCCTGCGGGGAGCATCCTACGAGCAGTACTTC. Residues: CASSSALRGASYEQYF.

The CDR3 DNA sequence: TGTGCCAGCAGTTTCCGGACAGGGGCAGAGACCCAGTACTTC. Its translation is CASSFRTGAETQYF. V is TRBV27 and J is TRBJ2-5, with TRBD1 identical over 9 bases. There are 14 residues in the CDR3. The germline CDR1 and CDR2 sequences are MNHEY and SMNVEV (reference sequence). With V trimmed by 3 bases and J by 4 bases, 3 bases remained unmatched.

The CDR3 coding sequence is TGTGCCGCCACCGGACAGGGGGCCTACGAGCAGTACTTC. Translation gives CAATGQGAYEQYF. The rearrangement uses TRBV30 and TRBJ2-7, with TRBD1 identical over 10 bases. The germline CDR1 and CDR2 sequences are GTSNPN and SVGIG (reference sequence). This CDR3 comprises 13 residues. V was clipped by 8 bases and J by 2 bases; unmatched bases: 6.

In nucleotides, the CDR3 is TGTGCCAGCAGCTTACCCACTAGCGGGAGGGCCAAAGAGACCCAGTACTTC. It codes for CASSLPTSGRAKETQYF. V is TRBV7-8 and J is TRBJ2-5; TRBD2 aligns across 13 bases. Per the germline V gene, CDR1 is SGHVS and CDR2 is FQNEAQ. The CDR3 is made up of 17 amino acids. V was clipped by 2 bases and J by 3 bases; unmatched bases: 6.

The rearrangement links TRBV30 to TRBJ1-3, with 8 positions matching TRBD1. Germline CDR1 reads GTSNPN; CDR2 reads SVGIG (reference sequence). This CDR3 spans 14 amino acids. V lost 1 base and J lost 2; bases outside the gene matches: 1. CDR3 residues: CAWSGTGTGNTIYF. The CDR3 coding sequence is TGTGCCTGGAGTGGGACAGGGACTGGAAACACCATATATTTT.

This chain uses TRBV7-9 with TRBJ2-3; D gene ambiguous. Germline CDR1 and CDR2: SEHNR and FQNEAQ (reference sequence). V gave up 3 bases and J gave up 0 bases, with 13 bases separating them. This CDR3 is 16 amino acids long. Here the CDR3 DNA reads TGTGCCAGCAGCTTGTCTTTACAGACGAGCACAGATACGCAGTATTTT. Amino acid sequence: CASSLSLQTSTDTQYF.

In DNA form, the CDR3 reads TGTGCCAGCAGTTACGAGAGGGCAGGGGACCACGAGCAGTACTTC. Translated: CASSYERAGDHEQYF. The genes are TRBV6-5 and TRBJ2-7, with D possibly being TRBD1 (6 bases). The V gene lost 2 bases and the J gene lost 5 bases, with 16 bases spanning the gap. The CDR3 loop spans 15 amino acids. CDR1 MNHEY and CDR2 SVGAGI come from the germline V gene.

This rearrangement joins TRBV30 to TRBJ2-7, with 14 bases lining up with TRBD2. The V gene's germline CDR1 is GTSNPN and CDR2 SVGIG (reference sequence). The junction had 14 bases not matched to a gene; V was cut back by 0 bases and J by 1 base. This CDR3 has 20 residues. This CDR3 reads CAWSVPYRGLAGAKSYEQYF. CDR3 DNA: TGTGCCTGGAGTGTACCGTATAGGGGACTAGCGGGGGCGAAGTCCTACGAGCAGTACTTC.

Points on this clone: At one of its ends the junction is not consistent with the germline gene, which may arise from a read error. The chain carries TRBV5-1 and TRBJ2-2, with 8 bases lining up with TRBD2. Per the germline V gene, CDR1 is SGHRS and CDR2 is YFSETQ. This CDR3 is built from 16 residues. The CDR3 DNA reads TGCGCCAGCACCTTGGGCGGGAGGTACTACACCGGGGAGCTGTTTTTT. This translates into CASTLGGRYYTGELFF.

The CDR3 loop reads CASSLYRHFNTEAFF. In DNA, the CDR3 is TGTGCCAGCAGTTTATATAGACACTTCAACACTGAAGCTTTCTTT. The V gene is TRBV28, the J gene TRBJ1-1; D is ambiguous. The CDR3 covers 15 residues. The V end lost 1 base, the J end lost 2 bases, and 11 bases lay between the germline ends. Germline V gene data show CDR1 as MDHEN and CDR2 as SYDVKM.

This chain uses TRBV2 with TRBJ1-1; D not certain. The V end lost 1 base, the J end lost 1 base, and 4 bases lay between the germline ends. Germline V CDR1 and CDR2: SNHLY, FYNNEI. The CDR3 contains 13 residues. CDR3 in amino acids: CASSEVANTEAFF. DNA of the CDR3: TGTGCCAGCAGTGAAGTAGCGAACACTGAAGCTTTCTTT.

The chain combines TRBV5-1 with TRBJ2-2; TRBD2 aligns across 9 bases. Germline V gene sequence: CDR1 SGHRS, CDR2 YFSETQ. With 4 bases clipped from V and 1 base from J, the junction kept 5 bases outside the gene matches. CDR3 length equals 16 residues. The CDR3 loop reads CASSPRLAVNTGELFF. The CDR3 DNA reads as TGCGCCAGCAGCCCCAGACTAGCGGTGAACACCGGGGAGCTGTTTTTT.

The chain joins TRBV3-1 (or the pseudogene TRBV3-2) to TRBJ2-1, with D tentatively TRBD2 (7 bases). Germline V gene sequence: CDR1 LGHDT, CDR2 YNNKEL (reference sequence). CDR3 length equals 15 residues. The V and J ends lost 6 bases and 2 bases respectively, with 14 bases between them. The CDR3 reads CASSVRGRTYNEQFF. CDR3 DNA: TGTGCCAGCAGTGTGCGGGGGCGTACCTACAATGAGCAGTTCTTC.

The chain recombines TRBV6-6 with TRBJ1-5; TRBD1 matches at 7 bases. Germline assignment: CDR1 MNHNY and CDR2 SVGAGI (reference sequence). CDR3 length: 14 amino acids. Trimming at V came to 6 bases and at J to 4 bases, leaving 6 bases not matched to a gene. The CDR3 here is CASSWGQRNQPQHF. The CDR3 DNA is TGTGCCAGCAGCTGGGGACAGCGTAATCAGCCCCAGCATTTT.

Of note for this clone: One junction end does not reproduce the germline sequence, and a read error may be involved. The chain links TRBV19 to TRBJ2-3, with 8 bases that match TRBD1. Germline lookup yields CDR1 LNHDA and CDR2 SQIVND (reference sequence). The CDR3 consists of 17 residues. CDR3 bases: TGTGCCAGTAGTGTAGAGACAGGGGCCCCCCGCACAGATACGCAGTATTTT. Translating gives CASSVETGAPRTDTQYF.

The J gene is TRBJ1-2, the V gene TRBV5-6, with 7 nucleotides matching TRBD1. With V trimmed by 4 bases and J by 7 bases, 7 bases remained unmatched. CDR3 length: 13 residues. Germline V gives CDR1 SGHDT, CDR2 YYEEEE. The CDR3 region is CASSTLDRLGYTF. The CDR3 DNA reads TGTGCCAGCAGCACCTTGGACAGGCTTGGCTACACCTTC. The full variable domain, its missing parts supplied by reference TRBV5-6 and TRBJ1-2, is DAGVTQSPTHLIKTRGQQVTLRCSPKSGHDTVSWYQQALGQGPQFIFQYYEEEERQRGNFPDRFSGHQFPNYSSELNVNALLLGDSALYLCASSTLDRLGYTFGSGTRLTVV.

The chain has TRBV19 and TRBJ2-3, with 8 bases aligning to TRBD2. The CDR3 is 14 amino acids. The V gene end was trimmed by 10 bases and the J gene end by 8 bases; junction bases not matched to a gene: 14. CDR1 and CDR2 from the germline V gene are LNHDA and SQIVND (reference sequence). The CDR3, as DNA: TGTGCCACTACGCCAGAAGCGGGGGCCGGTACGCAGTATTTT. Its protein product is CATTPEAGAGTQYF.

V gene TRBV5-4 combines with J gene TRBJ2-5, with 13 positions matching TRBD2. V was clipped by 3 bases and J by 3 bases; unmatched bases: 5. The germline gives CDR1 SGHNT, CDR2 YYREEE (reference sequence). This CDR3 spans 16 amino acids. CDR3 nucleotides: TGTGCCAGCAGCTCCACTAGCGGGGGGGGGAAAGAGACCCAGTACTTC. This sequence encodes CASSSTSGGGKETQYF.

This clone was detected once. This chain joins TRBV7-8 and TRBJ2-1; 7 nucleotides match TRBD2. The CDR3 is 17 residues long. The V gene end was trimmed by 5 bases and the J gene end by 2 bases; junction bases not matched to a gene: 12. Germline V lookup: CDR1 SGHVS, CDR2 FQNEAQ. The CDR3 DNA is TGTGCCAGCAGCCCGAGGGATCGGGGAGGGGCCTACAATGAGCAGTTCTTC. It is translated as CASSPRDRGGAYNEQFF.

The CDR3 coding sequence is TGTGCCAGCAGTCTGACAAGACTACAAGAGACCCAGTACTTC. This translates into CASSLTRLQETQYF. The V gene is TRBV6-2 or TRBV6-3, the J gene TRBJ2-5; weak D call: TRBD2 (5 bases). Trimming took 5 bases from V and 2 from J, leaving 12 bases between them. The CDR3 runs to 14 residues. Germline assignment: CDR1 MNHEY and CDR2 SVGEGT.

In nucleotides, the CDR3 is TGTGCCAGTATCACGGACAGACGTGGCTACACCTTC. This translates into CASITDRRGYTF. The chain couples TRBV19 to TRBJ1-2; D is possibly TRBD1 (6 bases). This CDR3 region has 12 residues. Germline V gives CDR1 LNHDA, CDR2 SQIVND (reference sequence). Trimming shortened V by 7 bases and J by 7 bases, and 13 bases separated the two germline ends.

This clone has just one count. J is TRBJ1-2 and V is TRBV9; 9 bases agree with TRBD1. Trimming removed 3 bases from V and 2 bases from J; junction bases left unmatched: 2. The CDR3 sequence is 14 residues long. In germline, CDR1 is SGDLS, CDR2 YYNGEE. CDR3 in amino acids: CASSEGTGNYGYTF. CDR3 nucleotide sequence: TGTGCCAGCAGCGAGGGGACAGGGAACTATGGCTACACCTTC.

The chain links TRBV19 to TRBJ2-6; a possible D gene is TRBD1 (5 bases). V was clipped by 0 bases and J by 2 bases, with 8 bases between them. Germline V gene data show CDR1 as LNHDA and CDR2 as SQIVND (reference sequence). This CDR3 is 16 amino acids long. CDR3 loop: CASSIDLTAGANVLTF. For the CDR3, the DNA is TGTGCCAGTAGTATAGATCTGACAGCTGGGGCCAACGTCCTGACTTTC.

V and J are TRBV5-4 and TRBJ2-7; D is unresolved. The CDR3 covers 15 residues. The germline V gene encodes CDR1 SGHNT and CDR2 YYREEE (reference sequence). Trimming took off 5 bases at V and 3 bases at J, with 18 bases between the two ends. The CDR3 here is CASRMTFGNNYEQYF. The CDR3 region has the DNA TGTGCCAGCAGGATGACTTTCGGTAATAACTACGAGCAGTACTTC.

The chain is built from TRBV24-1 and TRBJ2-7, with 14 bases that match TRBD2. The germline gives CDR1 KGHDR, CDR2 SFDVKD. The CDR3 has 17 residues. V shed 5 bases, J shed 5 bases, and the junction held 10 bases outside the gene matches. Written as DNA, the CDR3 is TGTGCCACCAGTGTCGGACTAGCGGGAGGCCCCCCCCACGAGCAGTACGTC. Amino acid sequence: CATSVGLAGGPPHEQYV.

The chain is built from TRBV24-1 and TRBJ2-1, with 13 bases that match TRBD2. CDR3 length equals 17 residues. In germline, CDR1 is KGHDR, CDR2 SFDVKD. J was trimmed by 9 bases and V by 1 base; bases with no gene match: 8. The CDR3 loop reads CATSDLKGLAGVGEQFF. Written as DNA, the CDR3 is TGTGCCACCAGTGATTTAAAAGGACTAGCGGGAGTAGGTGAGCAGTTCTTC.

The chain uses TRBV6-6 and TRBJ1-2, with TRBD1 matching 10 bases. Germline-derived CDR1 and CDR2 are MNHNY and SVGAGI (reference sequence). The ends lost 0 bases at V and 8 bases at J; junction bases unmatched: 9. The CDR3 covers 16 residues. The CDR3 coding sequence is TGTGCCAGCAGTTACTCGAAGAAGGGGACAGGGGAGGGCTACACCTTC. It translates to CASSYSKKGTGEGYTF.

The chain employs TRBV7-9 and TRBJ2-3, with D perhaps TRBD1 (6 bases). The CDR3 runs 15 residues. V lost 6 bases and J 3 bases, leaving 16 bases between the germline ends. Germline CDR1 is SEHNR and CDR2 is FQNEAQ (reference sequence). CDR3 DNA sequence: TGTGCCAGCAGAATAACAGGGACGGGAACAGATACGCAGTATTTT. It specifies CASRITGTGTDTQYF.